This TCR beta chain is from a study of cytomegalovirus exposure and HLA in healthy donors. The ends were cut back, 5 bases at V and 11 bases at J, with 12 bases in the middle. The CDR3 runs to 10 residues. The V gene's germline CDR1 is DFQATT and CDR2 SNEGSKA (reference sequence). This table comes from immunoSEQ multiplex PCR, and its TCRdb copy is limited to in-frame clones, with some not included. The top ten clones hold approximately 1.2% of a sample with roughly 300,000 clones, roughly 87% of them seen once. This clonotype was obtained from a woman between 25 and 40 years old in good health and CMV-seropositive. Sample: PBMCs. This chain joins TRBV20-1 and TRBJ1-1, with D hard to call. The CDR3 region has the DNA TGCAGTGCTCCGGAACAGAAGGCTTTCTTT. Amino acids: CSAPEQKAFF.